This T cell receptor beta chain was captured by sequencing in a study of CD8 T cells in Susac syndrome. J lost 3 bases, V lost 3 bases, and 1 base had no gene match. The CDR3 runs 15 residues. The germline V gene encodes CDR1 LNHDA and CDR2 SQIVND (reference sequence). An amount of RNA that ranged from roughly 0.5 to 1 ug was reverse transcribed with random hexamers. TCRdb re-called the immunoSEQ multiplex PCR reads with MiXCR, one entry per CDR3 protein. Altogether 100,000 to 150,000 distinct CDR3 sequences are present, roughly 80% being singletons, with the ten largest covering around 0.51%. The rearrangement uses TRBV19 and TRBJ1-5; TRBD1 matches at 11 bases. The sequencing input was CD8+ T cells from PBMCs. This TCR came from a human donor with multiple sclerosis. In nucleotides, the CDR3 is TGTGCCAGTAGTATCGGACAGGGGGCCAATCAGCCCCAGCATTTT. This codes for CASSIGQGANQPQHF.